These 21 T cell receptor beta chains came from one sample sequenced in a study of blood T cells in healthy people across ages. Through a sample-barcoded 5' primer and a J-beta primer mix, a second PCR was run for 7 to 11 cycles. TCRdb re-derived calls from the 5' RACE reads in MiXCR, one entry per CDR3 protein. Among roughly 1.9 million distinct CDR3 sequences listed, more than 35% were seen once. The specimen was blood. The receptors were sampled from a human donor in good health.

The chain combines TRBV7-2 with TRBJ1-2; D gene ambiguous. V was pared by 3 bases and J by 1 base, with 12 bases between. CDR1 is SGHTA and CDR2 is FQGNSA in the germline V gene. This CDR3 is built from 15 residues. As DNA, the CDR3 is TGTGCCAGCAGCTTTGGACTCAATATTAACTATGGCTACACCTTC. Translation: CASSFGLNINYGYTF.

The CDR3 DNA follows: TGCAGTGCCAAACAGGGGTTTGGCTCCTACAATGAGCAGTTCTTC. Protein product: CSAKQGFGSYNEQFF. J is TRBJ2-1 and V is TRBV20-1, with 7 bases lining up with TRBD1. Germline trimming cut 6 bases from V and 0 bases from J; bases unmatched to any gene: 8. Germline assignment: CDR1 DFQATT and CDR2 SNEGSKA (reference sequence). The CDR3 is made up of 15 amino acids.

The chain uses TRBV11-3 and TRBJ2-5; a possible D gene is TRBD1 (6 bases). This CDR3 spans 15 amino acids. Per germline, CDR1 SGHNT and CDR2 YENEEA. Trimming cost V 5 bases and J 5 bases, with 18 bases left between them. Here the CDR3 reads CASSPGQMVGETQYF. The CDR3 DNA reads TGTGCCAGCAGCCCCGGACAGATGGTAGGGGAGACCCAGTACTTC.

This clonotype was seen a handful of times. The V and J genes are TRBV28 and TRBJ1-6; 7 nucleotides agree with TRBD1. This CDR3 is built from 14 residues. Germline values: CDR1 MDHEN, CDR2 SYDVKM. V lost 7 bases to trimming and J lost 7 bases; unmatched junction nucleotides: 7. The CDR3 sequence: CASKGDSHNSPLHF. For the CDR3, the DNA is TGTGCCAGCAAAGGGGACAGCCACAATTCACCCCTCCACTTT.

The rearrangement joins TRBV6-2 or TRBV6-3 to TRBJ2-3; 8 bases fit TRBD1. The CDR3 runs to 14 residues. Germline values: CDR1 MNHEY, CDR2 SVGEGT. V gave up 4 bases and J gave up 8 bases; unmatched junction bases: 8. CDR3 bases: TGTGCCAGCAGTTCAAGCTTCAGGGGGCCTACGCAGTATTTT. This encodes CASSSSFRGPTQYF.

This clonotype was observed at least ten times. The chain carries TRBV29-1 and TRBJ2-5; D is unresolved. This CDR3 is 12 amino acids long. Germline assignment: CDR1 SQVTM and CDR2 ANQGSEA. V lost 4 bases and J lost 3, with 9 bases in between. This CDR3 reads CSVVVFEETQYF. CDR3 bases: TGCAGCGTTGTAGTTTTCGAAGAGACCCAGTACTTC.

This clonotype was counted a single time. The chain links TRBV28 to TRBJ2-4, with TRBD2 matching 14 bases. The CDR3 runs to 18 residues. The V gene's germline CDR1 is MDHEN and CDR2 SYDVKM. V trimming: 1 base; J trimming: 1 base; junction bases outside the gene matches: 3. In DNA form, the CDR3 reads TGTGCCAGCAGTTTATTCGGACTAGCGGGGGGTGCCAAAAACATTCAGTACTTC. This translates into CASSLFGLAGGAKNIQYF.

This clonotype was picked up a small number of times. This chain uses TRBV20-1 with TRBJ2-5; TRBD2 aligns across 13 bases. Germline lookup yields CDR1 DFQATT and CDR2 SNEGSKA (reference sequence). After removal of 6 bases from V and 0 bases from J, the junction contained 13 bases not matched to a gene. The CDR3 sequence is 18 residues long. DNA of the CDR3: TGCAGTGCCGGAGGACTAGCGGGGGATGTTTACTACCAAGAGACCCAGTACTTC. Its translation is CSAGGLAGDVYYQETQYF.

The J gene is TRBJ2-1, the V gene TRBV20-1; D remains ambiguous. This CDR3 comprises 12 residues. Trimming left V 8 bases short and J 6 bases short, with 14 bases between. The germline V gene has CDR1 DFQATT and CDR2 SNEGSKA (reference sequence). The CDR3 protein is CSLLRKVNEQFF. DNA of the CDR3: TGCAGTTTACTAAGGAAAGTCAATGAGCAGTTCTTC.

The V gene is TRBV28, the J gene TRBJ2-3, with D perhaps matching TRBD1 (5 bases). CDR1 and CDR2 from the germline V gene are MDHEN and SYDVKM. The CDR3 is 15 residues long. Trimming pared 7 bases from V and 1 base from J, leaving 15 bases between. DNA of the CDR3: TGTGCCAGCACCCAAGGGGTGGTGGGCACAGATACGCAGTATTTT. This gives the protein CASTQGVVGTDTQYF.

The rearrangement joins TRBV7-2 to TRBJ2-5; D remains unclear. V lost 4 bases, J lost 1 base, and 10 bases lay in between. The CDR3 is 14 amino acids. Germline V gives CDR1 SGHTA, CDR2 FQGNSA. CDR3 in DNA: TGTGCCAGCAGCTCAGAGCAAAGCCAAGAGACCCAGTACTTC. Its translation is CASSSEQSQETQYF.

The gene calls are TRBV4-2 and TRBJ2-5, with 11 bases that match TRBD1. Germline CDR1 and CDR2: LGHNA and YNFKEQ. The CDR3 is 16 residues long. With 2 bases clipped from V and 5 bases from J, the junction kept 7 bases outside the gene matches. The chain's CDR3 is CASSQIGQGAAETQYF. DNA of the CDR3: TGTGCCAGCAGCCAAATAGGACAGGGGGCGGCGGAGACCCAGTACTTC.

The chain joins TRBV12-3 or TRBV12-4 to TRBJ1-1; D might be TRBD1 (6 bases). The V and J ends lost 6 bases and 0 bases respectively, with 17 bases between them. The CDR3 totals 16 residues. CDR3 nucleotides: TGTGCCAGCAGGGGCGGCGCAGGGGCGGTGAACACTGAAGCTTTCTTT. Its protein product is CASRGGAGAVNTEAFF.

The genes are TRBV5-1 and TRBJ2-5; 7 bases agree with TRBD1. Unmatched junction bases numbered 7, after V lost 5 bases and J lost 3 bases. The CDR3 totals 14 residues. Germline V lookup: CDR1 SGHRS, CDR2 YFSETQ. The DNA of the CDR3 is TGCGCCAGCAGACTAAGAACAGGGGAAGAGACCCAGTACTTC. Its translation is CASRLRTGEETQYF. The full variable domain, completed using reference TRBV5-1 and TRBJ2-5, is KAGVTQTPRYLIKTRGQQVTLSCSPISGHRSVSWYQQTPGQGLQFLFEYFSETQRNKGNFPGRFSGRQFSNSRSEMNVSTLELGDSALYLCASRLRTGEETQYFGPGTRLLVL.

This clonotype was observed at least ten times. The rearrangement uses TRBV29-1 and TRBJ2-3; D perhaps matches TRBD2 (6 bases). The CDR3 is 13 residues long. The germline V gene has CDR1 SQVTM and CDR2 ANQGSEA. V was pared by 3 bases and J by 0 bases, with 7 bases between. The DNA of the CDR3 is TGCAGCGTTGATAGCGGCAGCACAGATACGCAGTATTTT. This gives the protein CSVDSGSTDTQYF.

This clonotype occurred a few times. The rearrangement links TRBV12-3 or TRBV12-4 to TRBJ1-2; D uncertain. Trimming removed 3 bases from V and 7 bases from J, with 15 bases in between. There are 14 residues in the CDR3. The CDR3 sequence: CASSFFAQAAGYTF. The CDR3 bases are TGTGCCAGCAGTTTTTTTGCCCAGGCAGCTGGCTACACCTTC.

This clonotype has just a few counts. The chain carries TRBV4-1 and TRBJ2-7, with D possibly being TRBD2 (6 bases). With 1 base removed from V and 5 bases from J, the gap between germline ends came to 15 bases. Germline lookup yields CDR1 MGHRA and CDR2 YSYEKL. The CDR3 has 15 amino acids. The CDR3 DNA sequence: TGCGCCAGCAGCCAAGGTGGGGGGAGAACTAACGAGCAGTACTTC. Translated, it gives CASSQGGGRTNEQYF.

On this clonotype itself: A much larger clone lies a single base off, so this may be a read error. The V and J genes are TRBV20-1 and TRBJ2-5; perhaps TRBD1 as D (5 bases). The end of the DNA aligns better with TRBJ2-7, so the J call may be wrong. Germline values: CDR1 DFQATT, CDR2 SNEGSKA (reference sequence). This CDR3 has 11 amino acids. The CDR3 region has the DNA TGCAGTACTCCCGACAGATACGAGCAGTACTTC. Translated: CSTPDRYEQYF.

The chain combines TRBV6-2 or TRBV6-3 with TRBJ1-2, with 7 bases matching TRBD1. The CDR3 is 15 amino acids. J gave up 8 bases and V 2 bases, and 11 bases lay outside the gene matches. Germline CDR1 and CDR2: MNHEY and SVGEGT. The CDR3 nucleotides read TGTGCCAGCAGTTACGAGGGGGCCGTCACACAAGGCTACACCTTC. Translated, it gives CASSYEGAVTQGYTF.

This chain links TRBV2 with TRBJ1-2; 8 nucleotides line up with TRBD1. In germline, CDR1 is SNHLY, CDR2 FYNNEI. The J segment lost 4 bases and the V segment lost 9 bases, leaving 10 bases of the junction unmatched. The CDR3 has 14 residues. In nucleotides, the CDR3 is TGTGCCAGAAAGAACAGGGGGGATCGCTATGGCTACACCTTC. This sequence encodes CARKNRGDRYGYTF.

This clonotype has a handful of counts. V usage is TRBV12-3 or TRBV12-4 and J usage is TRBJ2-1; a weak D match, TRBD1 (7 bases). Trimming shortened V by 7 bases and J by 4 bases, and 20 bases separated the two germline ends. CDR3 length equals 16 residues. CDR3 amino acids: CASNWAGQSIYNEQFF. The CDR3 DNA reads as TGTGCCAGCAACTGGGCGGGACAGTCGATTTACAATGAGCAGTTCTTC.